The 18 T cell receptor beta chains below were found in one sample sequenced in a study of blood T cell repertoires in COVID-19. Clones were sequenced by immunoSEQ multiplex PCR, and TCRdb holds only the in-frame ones, with some missing. This sample has 150,000 to 200,000 clones; under 95% occur once, and the top ten carry roughly a sixth. Source material: peripheral blood. The receptors here all came from a man in his 60s with active or convalescent COVID-19.

The chain is built from TRBV29-1 and TRBJ2-2, with 9 bases aligning to TRBD1. The CDR3 has 18 amino acids. Germline V CDR1 and CDR2: SQVTM, ANQGSEA. J gave up 0 bases and V 7 bases, and 15 bases lay outside the gene matches. The CDR3 here is CSALRRDRVLSNTGELFF. The CDR3 DNA sequence: TGCAGCGCCCTAAGGAGGGACAGGGTTCTTTCGAACACCGGGGAGCTGTTTTTT.

This sequence joins TRBV18 and TRBJ1-2; D uncertain. This CDR3 region has 15 residues. Germline lookup yields CDR1 KGHSH and CDR2 LQKENI. V was pared by 1 base and J by 4 bases, with 13 bases between. The CDR3 bases are TGTGCCAGCTCACCACGTGACGGGGATATCTATGGCTACACCTTC. Translation gives CASSPRDGDIYGYTF.

CDR3 DNA: TGTGCCAGCAGCTCCCAAGGGGGGGGTTTCTACGAGCAGTACTTC. This encodes CASSSQGGGFYEQYF. The rearrangement links TRBV5-5 to TRBJ2-7, with a possible D match to TRBD2 (7 bases). Germline V gene data show CDR1 as SGHKS and CDR2 as YYEKEE (reference sequence). This CDR3 comprises 15 residues. V lost 3 bases and J lost 3, with 16 bases in between.

The chain employs TRBV5-1 and TRBJ2-5, with 12 positions matching TRBD1. V shed 3 bases, J shed 5 bases, and the junction held 11 bases outside the gene matches. The CDR3 consists of 17 residues. Germline V gives CDR1 SGHRS, CDR2 YFSETQ. CDR3 protein: CASSSRDRGLQGETQYF. The DNA of the CDR3 is TGCGCCAGCAGCTCCCGGGACAGGGGGCTCCAAGGGGAGACCCAGTACTTC.

The chain joins TRBV6-1 to TRBJ2-5, with unresolved D. Trimming removed 3 bases from V and 2 bases from J, with 7 bases in between. Germline V gene lookup returns CDR1 MNHNS and CDR2 SASEGT. This CDR3 has 13 amino acids. CDR3 in DNA: TGTGCCAGCAGTGAGACACTTCAAGAGACCCAGTACTTC. It is translated as CASSETLQETQYF.

This clone was observed a single time. The chain carries TRBV6-4 and TRBJ2-3; D is possibly TRBD1 (5 bases). V was pared by 8 bases and J by 2 bases, with 11 bases between. This CDR3 is 13 amino acids long. Per the germline V gene, CDR1 is MRHNA and CDR2 is SNTAGT. CDR3 DNA: TGTGCCAGCCGACAGACCCCCACAGATACGCAGTATTTT. Translating gives CASRQTPTDTQYF.

The chain recombines TRBV27 with TRBJ1-1; 10 bases match TRBD1. V shed 1 base and J 1 base; nucleotides not matched to a gene: 3. CDR1 is MNHEY, CDR2 SMNVEV, per germline (reference sequence). This CDR3 is built from 16 residues. In nucleotides, the CDR3 is TGTGCCAGCAGTTTATACGGGACAGGGGAGAACACTGAAGCTTTCTTT. Amino acids: CASSLYGTGENTEAFF.

The chain combines TRBV5-4 with TRBJ2-1; perhaps TRBD1 as D (6 bases). Germline CDR1 is SGHNT and CDR2 is YYREEE (reference sequence). V was clipped by 0 bases and J by 5 bases, with 15 bases between them. CDR3 size: 16 residues. CDR3 loop: CASSLVARGDHNEQFF. For the CDR3, the DNA is TGTGCCAGCAGCTTGGTGGCCAGGGGTGATCACAATGAGCAGTTCTTC.

J is TRBJ1-6 and V is TRBV19, with TRBD1 as a possible D gene (6 bases). Germline values: CDR1 LNHDA, CDR2 SQIVND (reference sequence). Trimming cost V 5 bases and J 0 bases, with 8 bases left between them. CDR3 length: 15 residues. The CDR3 DNA follows: TGTGCCAGTAGTGTGGACAGCTCCTATAATTCACCCCTCCACTTT. As protein: CASSVDSSYNSPLHF.

This chain connects TRBV7-9 to TRBJ1-4, with TRBD1 matching 9 bases. This CDR3 is built from 16 residues. Germline V gene data show CDR1 as SEHNR and CDR2 as FQNEAQ (reference sequence). Trimming at V came to 5 bases and at J to 0 bases, leaving 4 bases not matched to a gene. The CDR3 loop reads CASSPDRGATNEKLFF. In DNA, the CDR3 is TGTGCCAGCAGCCCAGACAGGGGGGCAACTAATGAAAAACTGTTTTTT.

This clone was found once. The gene calls are TRBV18 and TRBJ1-2; TRBD1 might be the D (5 bases). V was pared by 5 bases and J by 5 bases, with 12 bases between. The CDR3 spans 13 residues. Germline lookup yields CDR1 KGHSH and CDR2 LQKENI. CDR3 coding DNA: TGTGCCAGCTCAGGGGCGGAGGGTTATGGCTACACCTTC. Translation: CASSGAEGYGYTF.

The chain combines TRBV3-1 (or the pseudogene TRBV3-2) with TRBJ2-2; 10 bases align to TRBD2. The CDR3 covers 16 residues. J was trimmed by 6 bases and V by 4 bases; bases with no gene match: 8. Germline CDR1 is LGHDT and CDR2 is YNNKEL (reference sequence). Written as DNA, the CDR3 is TGTGCCAGCAGCCGGGACCTAGCGGGGGTTGCCGGGGAGCTGTTTTTT. Its protein product is CASSRDLAGVAGELFF.

The rearrangement uses TRBV5-1 and TRBJ1-2; TRBD1 matches 7 bases. Germline lookup yields CDR1 SGHRS and CDR2 YFSETQ. V lost 0 bases, J lost 6 bases, and 8 bases stayed unmatched. The CDR3 runs 15 residues. The CDR3 loop is CASSLGPDRVDGYTF. CDR3 DNA sequence: TGCGCCAGCAGCTTGGGCCCCGACAGGGTTGATGGCTACACCTTC.

V gene TRBV10-1 combines with J gene TRBJ1-2; 8 bases are shared with TRBD1. Germline V gene lookup returns CDR1 WNHNN and CDR2 SYGVQD (reference sequence). Trimming took 4 bases from V and 8 from J; bases not matched to a gene: 3. There are 12 residues in the CDR3. The CDR3 loop reads CASSGQGKGYTF. CDR3 sequence (DNA): TGCGCCAGCAGTGGACAGGGGAAAGGCTACACCTTC.

The CDR3 sequence is CASRAGQDPYGYTF. The CDR3 DNA sequence: TGCGCCAGCAGGGCAGGACAGGACCCATATGGCTACACCTTC. This chain connects TRBV10-2 to TRBJ1-2; 7 nucleotides agree with TRBD1. This CDR3 is built from 14 residues. In germline, CDR1 is WSHSY, CDR2 SAAADI. The V gene end was trimmed by 6 bases and the J gene end by 5 bases; junction bases not matched to a gene: 9.

This chain links TRBV7-2 with TRBJ1-1; a possible D gene is TRBD1 (5 bases). The V end was cut by 3 bases, the J end by 5 bases, with 10 bases between. From germline, CDR1 is SGHTA and CDR2 FQGNSA. This CDR3 has 13 residues. The CDR3 protein is CASSFLGGTEAFF. The CDR3 nucleotides read TGTGCCAGCAGCTTTCTGGGGGGAACTGAAGCTTTCTTT.

The genes are TRBV19 and TRBJ1-1; 7 positions agree with TRBD1. Germline lookup yields CDR1 LNHDA and CDR2 SQIVND (reference sequence). Losses at the gene ends were 5 bases for V and 5 bases for J; bases not matched to a gene: 8. The CDR3 has 14 amino acids. CDR3 DNA: TGTGCCAGTAGTTCTCGACAGGGTTGGACTGAAGCTTTCTTT. Translation gives CASSSRQGWTEAFF.

The J gene is TRBJ1-1, the V gene TRBV12-3 or TRBV12-4; D unresolved. V gave up 7 bases and J gave up 0 bases, with 9 bases separating them. The CDR3 length is 13 residues. The CDR3 DNA reads TGTGCCAGCATCCTTACATTGAACACTGAAGCTTTCTTT. Its protein is CASILTLNTEAFF.